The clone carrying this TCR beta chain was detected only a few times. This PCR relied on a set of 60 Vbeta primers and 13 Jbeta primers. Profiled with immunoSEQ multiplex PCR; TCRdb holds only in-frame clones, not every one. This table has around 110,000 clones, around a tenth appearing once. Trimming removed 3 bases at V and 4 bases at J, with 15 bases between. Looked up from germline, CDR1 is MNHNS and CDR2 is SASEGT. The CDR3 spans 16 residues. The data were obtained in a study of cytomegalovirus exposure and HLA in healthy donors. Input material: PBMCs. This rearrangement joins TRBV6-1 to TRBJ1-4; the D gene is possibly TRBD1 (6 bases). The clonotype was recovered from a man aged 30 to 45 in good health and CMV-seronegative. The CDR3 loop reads CASSDPRDTFNEKLFF. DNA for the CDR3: TGTGCCAGCAGTGATCCCCGGGACACCTTTAATGAAAAACTGTTTTTT.